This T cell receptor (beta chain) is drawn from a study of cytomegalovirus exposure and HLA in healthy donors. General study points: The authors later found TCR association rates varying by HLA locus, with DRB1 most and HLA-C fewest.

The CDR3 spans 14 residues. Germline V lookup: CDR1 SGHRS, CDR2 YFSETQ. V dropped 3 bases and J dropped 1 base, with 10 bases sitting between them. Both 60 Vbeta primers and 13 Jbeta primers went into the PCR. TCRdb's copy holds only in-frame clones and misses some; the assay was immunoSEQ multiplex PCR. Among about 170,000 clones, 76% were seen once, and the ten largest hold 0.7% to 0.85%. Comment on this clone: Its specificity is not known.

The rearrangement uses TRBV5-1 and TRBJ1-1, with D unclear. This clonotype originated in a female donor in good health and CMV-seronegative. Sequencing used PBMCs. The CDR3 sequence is CASSSPGGNTEAFF. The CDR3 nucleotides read TGCGCCAGCAGCTCGCCTGGAGGGAACACTGAAGCTTTCTTT.